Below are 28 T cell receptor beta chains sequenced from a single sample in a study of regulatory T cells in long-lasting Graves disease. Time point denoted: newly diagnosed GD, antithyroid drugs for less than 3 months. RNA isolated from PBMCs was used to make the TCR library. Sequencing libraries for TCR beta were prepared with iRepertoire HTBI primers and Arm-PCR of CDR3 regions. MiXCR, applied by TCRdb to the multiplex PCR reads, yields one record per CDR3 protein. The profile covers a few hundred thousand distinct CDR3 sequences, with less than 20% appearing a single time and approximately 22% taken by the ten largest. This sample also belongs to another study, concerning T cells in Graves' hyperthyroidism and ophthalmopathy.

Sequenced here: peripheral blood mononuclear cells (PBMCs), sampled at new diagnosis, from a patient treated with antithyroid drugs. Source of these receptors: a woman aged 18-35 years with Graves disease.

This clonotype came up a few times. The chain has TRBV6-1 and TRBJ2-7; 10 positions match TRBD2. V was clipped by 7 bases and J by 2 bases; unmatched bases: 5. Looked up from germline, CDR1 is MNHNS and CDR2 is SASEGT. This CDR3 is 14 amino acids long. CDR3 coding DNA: TGTGCCAGCACCGAGGGACTAGCGCCCTACGAGCAGTACTTC. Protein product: CASTEGLAPYEQYF.

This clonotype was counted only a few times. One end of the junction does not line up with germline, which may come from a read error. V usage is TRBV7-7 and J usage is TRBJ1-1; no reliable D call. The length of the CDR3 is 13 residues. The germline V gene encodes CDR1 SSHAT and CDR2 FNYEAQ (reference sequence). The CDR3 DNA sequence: TGTGCTAGCAGCACCTCAGAAAACACTGAAGCTTTCTTT. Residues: CASSTSENTEAFF.

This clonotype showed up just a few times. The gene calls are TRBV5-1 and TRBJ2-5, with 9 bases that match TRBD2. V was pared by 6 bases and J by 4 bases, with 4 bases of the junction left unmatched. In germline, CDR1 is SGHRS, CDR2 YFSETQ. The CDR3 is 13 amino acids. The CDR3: CASTAGGAETQYF. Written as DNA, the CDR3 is TGCGCCAGCACTGCGGGAGGGGCAGAGACCCAGTACTTC.

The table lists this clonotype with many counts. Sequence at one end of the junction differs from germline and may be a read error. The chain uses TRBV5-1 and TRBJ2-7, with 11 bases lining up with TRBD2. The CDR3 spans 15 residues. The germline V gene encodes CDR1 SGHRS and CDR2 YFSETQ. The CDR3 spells CASSSTSGTSYEQYF. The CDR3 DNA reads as TGTGCCAGCAGCTCGACTAGCGGGACCTCCTACGAGCAGTACTTC. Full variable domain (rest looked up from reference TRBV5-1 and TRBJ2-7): KAGVTQTPRYLIKTRGQQVTLSCSPISGHRSVSWYQQTPGQGLQFLFEYFSETQRNKGNFPGRFSGRQFSNSRSEMNVSTLELGDSALYLCASSSTSGTSYEQYFGPGTRLTVT.

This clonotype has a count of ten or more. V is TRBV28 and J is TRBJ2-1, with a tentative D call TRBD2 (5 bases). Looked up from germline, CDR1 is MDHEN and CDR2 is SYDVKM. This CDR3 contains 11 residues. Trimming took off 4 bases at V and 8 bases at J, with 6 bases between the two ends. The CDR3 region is CASSSRDEQFF. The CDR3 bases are TGTGCCAGCAGTTCGAGGGATGAGCAGTTCTTC.

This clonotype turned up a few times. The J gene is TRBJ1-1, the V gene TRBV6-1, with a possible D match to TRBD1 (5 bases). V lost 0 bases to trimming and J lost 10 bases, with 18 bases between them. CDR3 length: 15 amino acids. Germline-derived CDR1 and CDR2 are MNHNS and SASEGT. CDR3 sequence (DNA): TGTGCCAGCAGTGAAGCGGTGTATTTCCGTCAGGGAGCTTTCTTT. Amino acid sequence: CASSEAVYFRQGAFF.

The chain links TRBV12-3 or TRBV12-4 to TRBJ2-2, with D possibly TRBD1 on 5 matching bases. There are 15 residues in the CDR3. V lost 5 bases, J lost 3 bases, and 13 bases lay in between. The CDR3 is CASSPGIADTGELFF. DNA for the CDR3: TGTGCCAGCAGTCCAGGGATTGCGGACACCGGGGAGCTGTTTTTT.

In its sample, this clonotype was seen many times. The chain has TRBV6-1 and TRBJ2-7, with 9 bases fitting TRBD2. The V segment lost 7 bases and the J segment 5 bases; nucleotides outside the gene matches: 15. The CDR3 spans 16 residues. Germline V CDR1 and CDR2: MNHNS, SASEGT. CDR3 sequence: CASNPSLSGRGNEQYF. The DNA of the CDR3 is TGTGCCAGCAATCCTTCTCTTAGCGGGAGAGGGAACGAGCAGTACTTC.

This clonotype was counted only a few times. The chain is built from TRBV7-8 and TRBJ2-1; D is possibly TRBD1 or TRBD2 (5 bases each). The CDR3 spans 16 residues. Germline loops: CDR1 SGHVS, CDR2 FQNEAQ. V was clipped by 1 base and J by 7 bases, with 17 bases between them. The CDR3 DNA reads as TGTGCCAGCAGCTTAGGCAGGGACCCCTCAGGGAATGAGCAGTTCTTC. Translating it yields CASSLGRDPSGNEQFF.

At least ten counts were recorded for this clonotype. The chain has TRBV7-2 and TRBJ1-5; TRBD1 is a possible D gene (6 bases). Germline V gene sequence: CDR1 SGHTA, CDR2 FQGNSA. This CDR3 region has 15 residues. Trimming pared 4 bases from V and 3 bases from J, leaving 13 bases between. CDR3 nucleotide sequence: TGTGCCAGCAGCTACGTACAGGGAAACAATCAGCCCCAGCATTTT. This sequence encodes CASSYVQGNNQPQHF.

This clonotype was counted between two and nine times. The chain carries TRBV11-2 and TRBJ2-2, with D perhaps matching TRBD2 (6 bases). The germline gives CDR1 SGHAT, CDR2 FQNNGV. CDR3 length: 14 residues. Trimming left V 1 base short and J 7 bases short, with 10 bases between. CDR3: CASSLVRGVGELFF. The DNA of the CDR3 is TGTGCCAGCAGCTTAGTGCGGGGTGTCGGGGAGCTGTTTTTT. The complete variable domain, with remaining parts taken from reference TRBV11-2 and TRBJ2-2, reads EAGVAQSPRYKIIEKRQSVAFWCNPISGHATLYWYQQILGQGPKLLIQFQNNGVVDDSQLPKDRFSAERLKGVDSTLKIQPAKLEDSAVYLCASSLVRGVGELFFGEGSRLTVL.

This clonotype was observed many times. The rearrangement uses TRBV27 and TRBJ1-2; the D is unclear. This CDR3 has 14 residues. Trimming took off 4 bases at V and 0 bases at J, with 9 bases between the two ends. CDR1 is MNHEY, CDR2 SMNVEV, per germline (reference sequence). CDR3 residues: CASSYSFANYGYTF. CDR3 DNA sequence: TGTGCCAGCAGTTACAGCTTCGCTAACTATGGCTACACCTTC.

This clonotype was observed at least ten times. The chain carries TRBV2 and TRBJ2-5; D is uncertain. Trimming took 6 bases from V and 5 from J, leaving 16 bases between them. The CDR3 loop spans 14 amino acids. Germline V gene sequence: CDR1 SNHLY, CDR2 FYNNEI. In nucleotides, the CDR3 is TGTGCCAGCAGATGGCAGCCAAGCTTGGAGACCCAGTACTTC. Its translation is CASRWQPSLETQYF.

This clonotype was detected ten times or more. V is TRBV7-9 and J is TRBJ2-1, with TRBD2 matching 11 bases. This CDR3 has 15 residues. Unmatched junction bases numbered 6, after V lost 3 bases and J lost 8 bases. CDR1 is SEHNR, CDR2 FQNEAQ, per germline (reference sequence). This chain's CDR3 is CASSFLAGGGDEQFF. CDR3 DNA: TGTGCCAGCAGCTTCCTAGCGGGAGGTGGGGATGAGCAGTTCTTC.

Here the CDR3 reads CASSRHLAGGYNEQFF. As DNA, the CDR3 is TGTGCCAGCAGCCGACACTTAGCGGGAGGTTATAATGAGCAGTTCTTC. The J gene is TRBJ2-1, the V gene TRBV6-2 or TRBV6-3; TRBD2 agrees at 10 bases. The CDR3 length is 16 residues. The germline V gene has CDR1 MNHEY and CDR2 SVGEGT. V shed 6 bases, J shed 7 bases, and the junction held 12 bases outside the gene matches.

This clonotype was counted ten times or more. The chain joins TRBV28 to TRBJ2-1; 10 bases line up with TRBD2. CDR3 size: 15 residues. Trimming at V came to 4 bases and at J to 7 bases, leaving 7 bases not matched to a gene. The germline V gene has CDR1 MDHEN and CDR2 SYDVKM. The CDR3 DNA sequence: TGTGCCAGCAGTTCAAGCGGGAGGGCCGGGAATGAGCAGTTCTTC. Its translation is CASSSSGRAGNEQFF.

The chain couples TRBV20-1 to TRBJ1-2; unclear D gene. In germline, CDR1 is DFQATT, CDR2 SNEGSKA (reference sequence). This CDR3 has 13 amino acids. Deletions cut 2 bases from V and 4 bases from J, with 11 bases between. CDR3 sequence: CSARTDMSYGYTF. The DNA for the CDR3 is TGCAGTGCTAGAACCGATATGAGCTATGGCTACACCTTC.

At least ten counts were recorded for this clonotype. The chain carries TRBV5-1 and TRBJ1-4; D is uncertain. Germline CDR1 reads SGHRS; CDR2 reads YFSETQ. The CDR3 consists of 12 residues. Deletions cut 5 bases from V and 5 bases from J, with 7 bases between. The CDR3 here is CASRMSNEKLFF. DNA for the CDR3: TGCGCCAGCAGGATGAGCAATGAAAAACTGTTTTTT.

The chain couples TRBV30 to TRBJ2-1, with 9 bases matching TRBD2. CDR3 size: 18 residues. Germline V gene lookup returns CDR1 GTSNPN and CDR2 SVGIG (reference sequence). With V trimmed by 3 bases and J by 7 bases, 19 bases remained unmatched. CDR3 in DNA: TGTGCCTGGAGAGTCCACCTCGAGATAGCGGGAGTAGGAAATGAGCAGTTCTTC. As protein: CAWRVHLEIAGVGNEQFF.

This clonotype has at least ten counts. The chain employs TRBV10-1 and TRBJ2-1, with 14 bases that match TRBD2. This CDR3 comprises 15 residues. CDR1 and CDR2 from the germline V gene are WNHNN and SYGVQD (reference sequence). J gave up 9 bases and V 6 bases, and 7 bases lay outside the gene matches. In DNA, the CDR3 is TGCGCCAGCAGCCCCGGAGGACTAGCGGGGGGTGAGCAGTTCTTC. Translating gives CASSPGGLAGGEQFF.

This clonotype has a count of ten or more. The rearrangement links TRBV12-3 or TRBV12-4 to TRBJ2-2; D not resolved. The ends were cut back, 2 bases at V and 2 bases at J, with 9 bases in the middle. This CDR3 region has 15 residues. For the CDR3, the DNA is TGTGCCAGCAGTTTACTCCCCCTTAACACCGGGGAGCTGTTTTTT. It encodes CASSLLPLNTGELFF.

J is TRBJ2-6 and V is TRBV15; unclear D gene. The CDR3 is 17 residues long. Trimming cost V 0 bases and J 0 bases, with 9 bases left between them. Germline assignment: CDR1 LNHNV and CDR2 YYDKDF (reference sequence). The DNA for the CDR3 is TGTGCCACCAGCAGAGAAATCCCCGGCTCTGGGGCCAACGTCCTGACTTTC. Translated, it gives CATSREIPGSGANVLTF.

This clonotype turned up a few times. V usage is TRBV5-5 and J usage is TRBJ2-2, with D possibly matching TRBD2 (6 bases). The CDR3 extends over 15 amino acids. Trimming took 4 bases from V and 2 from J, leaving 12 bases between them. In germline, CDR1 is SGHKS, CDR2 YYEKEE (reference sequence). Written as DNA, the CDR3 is TGTGCCAGCAGCCCCCTAGCGCTCAACACCGGGGAGCTGTTTTTT. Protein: CASSPLALNTGELFF.

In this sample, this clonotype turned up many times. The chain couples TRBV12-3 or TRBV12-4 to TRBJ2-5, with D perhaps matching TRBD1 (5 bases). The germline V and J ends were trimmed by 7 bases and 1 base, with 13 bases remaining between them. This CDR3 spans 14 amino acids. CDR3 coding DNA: TGTGCCAGCATGAAATCGACAGTCCAAGAGACCCAGTACTTC. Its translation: CASMKSTVQETQYF.

The CDR3 DNA reads as TGTGCCACCAGCAGAGGGGACAGGGAGGGTGGCTACACCTTC. Translating it yields CATSRGDREGGYTF. The rearrangement joins TRBV15 to TRBJ1-2, with 9 bases that match TRBD1. The junction had 4 bases not matched to a gene; V was cut back by 1 base and J by 7 bases. CDR1 and CDR2 from the germline V gene are LNHNV and YYDKDF (reference sequence). CDR3 size: 14 residues.

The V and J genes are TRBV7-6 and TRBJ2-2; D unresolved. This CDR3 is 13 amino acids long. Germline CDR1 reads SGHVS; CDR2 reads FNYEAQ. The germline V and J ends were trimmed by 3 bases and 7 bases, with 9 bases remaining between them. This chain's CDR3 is CASSLDGDGELFF. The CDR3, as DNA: TGTGCCAGCAGCTTGGACGGCGACGGGGAGCTGTTTTTT.

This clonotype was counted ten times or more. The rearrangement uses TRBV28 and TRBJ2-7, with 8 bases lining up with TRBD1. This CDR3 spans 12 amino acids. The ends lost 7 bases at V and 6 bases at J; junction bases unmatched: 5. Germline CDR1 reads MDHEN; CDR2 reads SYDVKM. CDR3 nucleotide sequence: TGTGCCAGCACGTCCAGGGGGCTCGAGCAGTACTTC. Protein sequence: CASTSRGLEQYF.

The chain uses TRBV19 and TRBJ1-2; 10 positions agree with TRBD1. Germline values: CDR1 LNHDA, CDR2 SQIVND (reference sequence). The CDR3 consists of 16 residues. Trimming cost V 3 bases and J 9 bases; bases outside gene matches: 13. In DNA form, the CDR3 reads TGTGCCAGTAGTATTAATTTGGGACAGGGGCTCCAGCGCTACACCTTC. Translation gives CASSINLGQGLQRYTF.